This TCR beta chain was identified in a study of cytomegalovirus exposure and HLA in healthy donors. Researchers ran the PCR with 60 Vbeta and 13 Jbeta primers. This table comes from immunoSEQ multiplex PCR, and its TCRdb copy is limited to in-frame clones, with some not included. Of about 150,000 clones listed, around 84% are singletons. Trimming cost V 3 bases and J 5 bases; bases outside gene matches: 6. CDR1 is SEHNR, CDR2 FQNEAQ, per germline (reference sequence). CDR3 length: 15 amino acids. The chain recombines TRBV7-9 with TRBJ2-1; 8 bases align to TRBD2. The sequenced sample was PBMCs. This sequence was found in a middle-aged woman in good health and CMV-seropositive. CDR3 region: CASSFAGGGNNEQFF. DNA of the CDR3: TGTGCCAGCAGCTTTGCGGGAGGAGGAAACAATGAGCAGTTCTTC.